This T cell receptor (beta chain) was profiled in a study of shared clonotypes between healthy human individuals. Trimming took 1 base from V and 2 from J; bases not matched to a gene: 2. CDR1 and CDR2 from the germline V gene are SGHRS and YFSETQ. The CDR3 is 15 residues long. Profiling relied on immunoSEQ multiplex PCR, and the TCRdb table lists in-frame clones only, not all of them. The sample contains around 2.3 million clones, 95% of which appear only once. This clone was found once. J is TRBJ2-5 and V is TRBV5-1, with TRBD2 matching over 10 bases. The sequenced material came from naive CD4+ T cells sorted from blood. Subset reported: CD45RA+ positively selected. The clonotype comes from a man aged 18 to 29 in good health. The CDR3 region is CASSLMGLAQETQYF. The CDR3 DNA reads TGCGCCAGCAGCTTGATGGGACTAGCGCAAGAGACCCAGTACTTC.